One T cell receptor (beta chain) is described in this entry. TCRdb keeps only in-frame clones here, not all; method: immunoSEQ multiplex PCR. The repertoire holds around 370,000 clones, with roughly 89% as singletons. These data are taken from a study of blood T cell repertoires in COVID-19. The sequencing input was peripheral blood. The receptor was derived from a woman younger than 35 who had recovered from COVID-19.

CDR3 loop: CAISTGISYNEQFF. CDR3 coding DNA: TGTGCCATCAGTACGGGTATTTCCTACAATGAGCAGTTCTTC. V is TRBV10-3 and J is TRBJ2-1; the D is unclear. Trimming cost V 5 bases and J 1 base, with 9 bases left between them. CDR3 length: 14 amino acids. CDR1 and CDR2 (germline): ENHRY, SYGVKD.